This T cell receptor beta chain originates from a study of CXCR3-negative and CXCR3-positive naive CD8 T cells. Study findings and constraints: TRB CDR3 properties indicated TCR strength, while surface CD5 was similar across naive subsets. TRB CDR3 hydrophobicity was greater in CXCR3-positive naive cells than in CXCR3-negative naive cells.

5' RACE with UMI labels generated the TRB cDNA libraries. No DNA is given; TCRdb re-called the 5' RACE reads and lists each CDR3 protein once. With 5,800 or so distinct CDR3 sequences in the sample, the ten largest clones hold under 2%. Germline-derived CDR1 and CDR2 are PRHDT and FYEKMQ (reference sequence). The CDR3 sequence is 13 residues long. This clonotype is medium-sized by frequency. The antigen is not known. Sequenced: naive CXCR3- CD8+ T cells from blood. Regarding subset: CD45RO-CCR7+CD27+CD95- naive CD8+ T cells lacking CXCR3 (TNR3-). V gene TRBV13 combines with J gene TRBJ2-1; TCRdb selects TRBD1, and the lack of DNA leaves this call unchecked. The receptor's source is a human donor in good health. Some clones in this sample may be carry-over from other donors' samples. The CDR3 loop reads CASSAGTPNEQFF.